This TCR beta chain was sequenced for a study of CD8 T cells in Susac syndrome. Sequencing of TCR beta was carried out in blood CD8+ and CD4+ T cells. FACS was used to enrich TEMRA cells, whereas the CD8+ and CD4+ T cells were obtained by negative isolation. The CDR3 sequence is 15 residues long. Germline CDR1 and CDR2: MNHEY and SMNVEV (reference sequence). V lost 3 bases and J lost 5; bases outside the gene matches: 7. Concerning this clonotype itself: Its antigen is not identified.

Reverse transcription of about 0.5 to 1 ug RNA was carried out with random hexamers. Amplification of TCR beta CDR3 by immunoSEQ multiplex PCR spanned 54 Vbeta and 13 Jbeta. TCRdb ran MiXCR on the immunoSEQ multiplex PCR reads and lists one entry per CDR3 protein. The table lists about 180,000 distinct CDR3 sequences, around 95% of them singletons. Study outcomes and limitations: It was acknowledged in the study that its TCR sequencing and HLA analysis involved a relatively small number of individuals.

The source material was CD4+ T cells from PBMCs. The genes are TRBV27 and TRBJ2-5; 9 nucleotides match TRBD1. This clonotype was obtained from a human donor with multiple sclerosis. CDR3 sequence: CASSFGTGIFETQYF. As DNA, the CDR3 is TGTGCCAGCAGTTTCGGGACAGGGATTTTCGAGACCCAGTACTTC.